This record covers a single T cell receptor beta chain. Its cognate antigen has yet to be identified. No per-base quality is available; no much larger clone lies one base away. The CDR3 regions of human TCRbeta chains were analyzed by immunosequencing. Per the authors' processing: TCRs in the repertoires were matched against a reference library of SARS-CoV-2-specific TCRs that had been generated with the MIRA antigen-specificity platform. Breadth meant the fraction of unique TCRs that were SARS-CoV-2-associated, whereas depth meant the fraction of total T cells that were SARS-CoV-2-associated. Using the MIRA data, every spike-specific TCR was mapped to the spike region that the TCR reacted to and assigned to either a CD4 or a CD8 class. Log10-transformed breadth and depth values were compared by one-way ANOVA with Sidak's multiple comparisons tests. Imported from immuneACCESS, the table was reduced by TCRdb to in-frame sequences with V and J called. These copies leave out some clones; in studies compared against another copy, an unresolved V gene accounts for under half, and the cause of the remainder is not known. V, J and clone size are taken as reported in that table, and D and trimming were inferred from the DNA itself. This sample gives around 150,000 clones in total; roughly 88% of them show up just once. 2% to 2.5% of the sample rests with the top ten.

Explained via the paper, the time point label denotes: baseline before first vaccination. Vaccinee samples came from UK trials COV001 and COV002, including a single-blind randomized controlled phase 2/3 trial of AZD1222 (ChAdOx1 nCoV-19) in healthy adults. For TCRbeta chain sequencing, PBMC samples from trial participants were taken at day 0 and at day 28 after the second dose. The data were obtained in a study of T cell responses to AZD1222 COVID-19 vaccine (dated by TCRdb to the early 2020s). Regarding the study in general: AZD1222 recipients with second doses at about 4 weeks or about 12 weeks were pooled, because spike-specific TCR depth and breadth did not differ between schedules. TCR sequencing was performed for about 250 trial participants, of whom about 200 were given two doses of AZD1222 and approximately 26 were given two doses of MenACWY control vaccine. Trial participants were enrolled by age into 18-55, 56-69 and 70-plus year subgroups, with around 150, 28 and 57 TCR-sequenced participants respectively. Study-wide conclusions, independent of this receptor: In the small 56-69-year group, the increase in depth fell short of significance, most likely because of low power. After two AZD1222 doses, spike-specific TCR breadth and depth were significantly higher than at day 0 and than in MenACWY recipients. Participants were mostly white British and included more females than males, and it was suggested by the authors that clonal diversity may have been underestimated. The whole spike protein was spanned by vaccine-associated CD4 TCRs, and dominant responses were seen in regions 160-218 and 743-854. Because no day 14 peak-response samples were available, repertoires were characterized only after the peak T cell response. Nearly half of unique spike-specific TCRs reportedly recognized epitopes outside regions mutated in the B.1.351 and B.1.1.7 variants. Conclusions about previously exposed vaccinees are limited because only five to seven AZD1222 recipients were SARS-CoV-2 seropositive at baseline.

From cysteine to phenylalanine, the CDR3 is 14 amino acids long. CDR3 DNA only is kept here, 42 bases in frame from base 1. CDR1 and CDR2 were assigned from the germline V gene (reference sequence) as SGHNT and YYREEE. The germline ends are 15 bases apart after V is trimmed by 3 bases and J by 8 bases. The sequence came from an adult in good health. This chain joins TRBV5-4 to TRBJ2-1, and perhaps TRBD2 as D gene, on 6 matching bases. Sequenced material: peripheral blood, taken on day 0 of AZD1222 vaccination. The CDR3 loop reads CASSSETSSYEQFF. The DNA is TGTGCCAGCAGCTCCGAAACTAGCAGCTATGAGCAGTTCTTC. Beyond the CDR3, the reference TRBV5-4 and TRBJ2-1 genes provide the residues; the full variable domain reads: ETGVTQSPTHLIKTRGQQVTLRCSSQSGHNTVSWYQQALGQGPQFIFQYYREEENGRGNFPPRFSGLQFPNYSSELNVNALELDDSALYLCASSSETSSYEQFFGPGTRLTVL.